The 25 T cell receptor beta chains in this list originate from one sample, sequenced in a study of T cell changes during pregnancy in multiple sclerosis. Profiling relied on immunoSEQ multiplex PCR, and the TCRdb table lists in-frame clones only, not all of them. The sample records fewer than 30,000 clones, more than 90% being singletons. The sample in question was CD8+ T cells from peripheral blood mononuclear cells, obtained before pregnancy. The receptors originated from a female donor with multiple sclerosis, enrolled in a pregnancy study.

The chain has TRBV5-4 and TRBJ2-7, with a tentative D call TRBD1 (6 bases). Germline V lookup: CDR1 SGHNT, CDR2 YYREEE (reference sequence). This CDR3 has 12 residues. Trimming stripped 3 bases from V and 6 bases from J, with 10 bases between. CDR3 nucleotides: TGTGCCAGCAGCTCACAGGGTGCCGAGCAGTACTTC. Protein product: CASSSQGAEQYF.

This sequence joins TRBV7-3 and TRBJ2-3; D not resolved. In germline, CDR1 is SGHTA, CDR2 FQGTGA. This CDR3 is 13 amino acids long. With 4 bases removed from V and 2 bases from J, the gap between germline ends came to 7 bases. CDR3 sequence: CASSYFPTDTQYF. The CDR3 region has the DNA TGTGCCAGCAGCTACTTTCCCACAGATACGCAGTATTTT.

The rearrangement uses TRBV14 and TRBJ1-1; 8 nucleotides agree with TRBD1. The J segment lost 1 base and the V segment lost 5 bases, leaving 6 bases of the junction unmatched. Germline CDR1 is SGHDN and CDR2 is FVKESK. This CDR3 comprises 15 residues. In DNA, the CDR3 is TGTGCCAGCAGCACTCCCGGGACAGGGAACACTGAAGCTTTCTTT. Its protein is CASSTPGTGNTEAFF.

The rearrangement joins TRBV7-2 to TRBJ2-1; the match to TRBD1 covers 8 bases. The CDR3 sequence is 16 residues long. V lost 1 base, J lost 2 bases, and 4 bases stayed unmatched. Germline V lookup: CDR1 SGHTA, CDR2 FQGNSA. In DNA, the CDR3 is TGTGCCAGCAGCTTAGAAACAGGGGGGCCCTACAATGAGCAGTTCTTC. Translated, it gives CASSLETGGPYNEQFF. The full variable domain, completed using reference TRBV7-2 and TRBJ2-1, is GAGVSQSPSNKVTEKGKDVELRCDPISGHTALYWYRQSLGQGLEFLIYFQGNSAPDKSGLPSDRFSAERTGGSVSTLTIQRTQQEDSAVYLCASSLETGGPYNEQFFGPGTRLTVL.

The V call is TRBV7-9, the J call TRBJ2-5, with 8 bases lining up with TRBD1. Germline assignment: CDR1 SEHNR and CDR2 FQNEAQ (reference sequence). This CDR3 region has 16 residues. V was clipped by 4 bases and J by 4 bases; unmatched bases: 11. This CDR3 is CASSSSDRVVAETQYF. CDR3 in DNA: TGTGCCAGCAGCTCCTCGGACAGGGTGGTAGCAGAGACCCAGTACTTC.

V and J are TRBV9 and TRBJ2-1; tentatively, D is TRBD1 (6 bases). Germline CDR1 is SGDLS and CDR2 is YYNGEE. V dropped 0 bases and J dropped 2 bases, with 9 bases sitting between them. CDR3 length: 15 amino acids. The CDR3 loop is CASSVEGQTYNEQFF. Written as DNA, the CDR3 is TGTGCCAGCAGCGTAGAGGGACAAACCTACAATGAGCAGTTCTTC.

This chain connects TRBV27 to TRBJ2-4, with 8 bases aligning to TRBD2. The germline V gene encodes CDR1 MNHEY and CDR2 SMNVEV (reference sequence). The V segment lost 5 bases and the J segment 2 bases; nucleotides outside the gene matches: 5. The CDR3 spans 15 residues. CDR3: CASSPIAGTKNIQYF. CDR3 coding DNA: TGTGCCAGCAGTCCTATAGCGGGAACCAAAAACATTCAGTACTTC.

This clone was seen just once. V gene TRBV6-1 combines with J gene TRBJ1-2; TRBD1 matches at 7 bases. The CDR3 is made up of 15 amino acids. Germline loops: CDR1 MNHNS, CDR2 SASEGT. The V gene end was trimmed by 6 bases and the J gene end by 6 bases; junction bases not matched to a gene: 13. In nucleotides, the CDR3 is TGTGCCAGCAGCCGACAGGGTTTGAGTCGACATGGCTACACCTTC. Its protein is CASSRQGLSRHGYTF.

This chain uses TRBV28 with TRBJ2-7; 8 bases are a match to TRBD1. V gave up 5 bases and J gave up 2 bases; unmatched junction bases: 8. CDR3 length equals 15 residues. From germline, CDR1 is MDHEN and CDR2 SYDVKM. The CDR3 DNA sequence: TGTGCCAGCAGTCCGCAACAGGGGGTGGCCTACGAGCAGTACTTC. Translating gives CASSPQQGVAYEQYF.

The rearrangement joins TRBV2 to TRBJ1-5; TRBD1 matches 12 bases. This CDR3 is 17 amino acids long. Trimming at V came to 3 bases and at J to 7 bases, leaving 10 bases not matched to a gene. Germline lookup yields CDR1 SNHLY and CDR2 FYNNEI. The CDR3 sequence: CASSDAGQGAVGQPQHF. Here the CDR3 DNA reads TGTGCCAGCAGTGACGCGGGACAGGGGGCAGTAGGGCAGCCCCAGCATTTT.

This rearrangement joins TRBV9 to TRBJ2-2, with a tentative D call TRBD2 (5 bases). The CDR3 totals 14 residues. Trimming stripped 7 bases from V and 5 bases from J, with 15 bases between. Germline CDR1 and CDR2: SGDLS and YYNGEE. The CDR3 region is CASQGLAVTGELFF. CDR3 nucleotides: TGTGCCAGCCAAGGGCTAGCTGTTACCGGGGAGCTGTTTTTT.

The J gene is TRBJ2-7, the V gene TRBV6-4, with D maybe TRBD2 (6 bases). There are 19 residues in the CDR3. Germline V gene data show CDR1 as MRHNA and CDR2 as SNTAGT. The germline V and J ends were trimmed by 0 bases and 3 bases, with 24 bases remaining between them. CDR3 nucleotide sequence: TGTGCCAGCAGTGACTCGTCCCCTTTGAGTCCCCGGGGGTTCTACGAGCAGTACTTC. Translating it yields CASSDSSPLSPRGFYEQYF.

This chain links TRBV6-6 with TRBJ2-7; TRBD2 is a possible D gene (6 bases). Between the trimmed V and J ends, which lost 6 bases and 6 bases, there was a span of 12 bases. The CDR3 contains 12 residues. Germline-derived CDR1 and CDR2 are MNHNY and SVGAGI (reference sequence). In nucleotides, the CDR3 is TGTGCCAGCAGCCGGGGGTCGCCCGAGCAGTACTTC. The encoded protein is CASSRGSPEQYF.

The chain has TRBV5-1 and TRBJ2-7; maybe TRBD2 (6 bases). Trimming removed 0 bases from V and 4 bases from J, with 17 bases in between. Germline assignment: CDR1 SGHRS and CDR2 YFSETQ. The length of the CDR3 is 16 residues. The CDR3 here is CASSLVGGAEPYEQYF. The CDR3 DNA reads as TGCGCCAGCAGCTTGGTAGGAGGGGCGGAACCGTACGAGCAGTACTTC.

V is TRBV15 and J is TRBJ2-1; perhaps TRBD1 as D (7 bases). V lost 3 bases, J lost 7 bases, and 22 bases lay in between. CDR3 size: 17 residues. Germline CDR1 reads LNHNV; CDR2 reads YYDKDF (reference sequence). The CDR3 protein is CATSRGTAGQSRNEQFF. The DNA for the CDR3 is TGTGCCACCAGCAGGGGCACCGCGGGACAGTCTCGGAATGAGCAGTTCTTC.

The J gene is TRBJ2-1, the V gene TRBV9; 10 bases line up with TRBD2. The germline V gene has CDR1 SGDLS and CDR2 YYNGEE. V trimming: 4 bases; J trimming: 3 bases; junction bases outside the gene matches: 7. This CDR3 comprises 16 residues. Written as DNA, the CDR3 is TGTGCCAGCAGCCCTACCGGGACTAGCGTCTACAATGAGCAGTTCTTC. Amino acids: CASSPTGTSVYNEQFF.

The rearrangement uses TRBV4-2 and TRBJ2-2; 8 positions agree with TRBD1. Losses at the gene ends were 0 bases for V and 5 bases for J; bases not matched to a gene: 5. CDR1 and CDR2 (germline): LGHNA, YNFKEQ. The CDR3 is 16 amino acids. For the CDR3, the DNA is TGTGCCAGCAGCCAAGATCAGGACAGGGCGACCGGGGAGCTGTTTTTT. Amino acid sequence: CASSQDQDRATGELFF.

The chain links TRBV4-1 to TRBJ2-1; D call uncertain. This CDR3 comprises 14 residues. CDR1 and CDR2 (germline): MGHRA, YSYEKL. Trimming left V 1 base short and J 9 bases short, with 13 bases between. The CDR3 DNA reads TGCGCCAGCAGCCAAGTCGGAGAAAACGGTGAGCAGTTCTTC. This encodes CASSQVGENGEQFF.

As DNA, the CDR3 is TGTGCCAGCAGTTATGTGGAGGGGGGGGTCACTGAAGCTTTCTTT. This encodes CASSYVEGGVTEAFF. The chain combines TRBV27 with TRBJ1-1; D might be TRBD1 (6 bases). Germline V gene data show CDR1 as MNHEY and CDR2 as SMNVEV (reference sequence). V was cut by 4 bases and J by 4 bases, with 16 bases left in between. The CDR3 sequence is 15 residues long.

The V call is TRBV4-1, the J call TRBJ2-7; TRBD2 matches at 14 bases. Unmatched junction bases numbered 10, after V lost 1 base and J lost 2 bases. The CDR3 sequence is 19 residues long. The germline V gene has CDR1 MGHRA and CDR2 YSYEKL. CDR3 sequence reads: CASSQGVGTSGSEAYEQYF. Written as DNA, the CDR3 is TGCGCCAGCAGCCAAGGGGTTGGGACTAGCGGGAGCGAGGCCTACGAGCAGTACTTC.

This clone was picked up a small number of times. The chain couples TRBV6-1 to TRBJ1-1; D may be TRBD1 (6 bases). Trimming took 8 bases from V and 6 from J, leaving 16 bases between them. The CDR3 sequence is 13 residues long. The germline V gene has CDR1 MNHNS and CDR2 SASEGT. CDR3 nucleotide sequence: TGTGCCAGCCAAGGGGGGGGTAGCGCTGAAGCTTTCTTT. Residues: CASQGGGSAEAFF.

This rearrangement joins TRBV19 to TRBJ2-1, with 12 bases matching TRBD2. The CDR3 length is 13 residues. V was pared by 5 bases and J by 7 bases, with 0 bases of the junction left unmatched. Per germline, CDR1 LNHDA and CDR2 SQIVND (reference sequence). The CDR3 sequence is CASSLAGGNEQFF. In nucleotides, the CDR3 is TGTGCCAGTAGTCTAGCGGGGGGGAATGAGCAGTTCTTC. Using reference TRBV19 and TRBJ2-1 for the parts outside the CDR3, the full variable domain is DGGITQSPKYLFRKEGQNVTLSCEQNLNHDAMYWYRQDPGQGLRLIYYSQIVNDFQKGDIAEGYSVSREKKESFPLTVTSAQKNPTAFYLCASSLAGGNEQFFGPGTRLTVL.

This chain connects TRBV7-6 to TRBJ2-1; a possible D gene is TRBD2 (5 bases). The CDR3 has 16 residues. Trimming took off 5 bases at V and 6 bases at J, with 20 bases between the two ends. Germline V CDR1 and CDR2: SGHVS, FNYEAQ. CDR3 nucleotides: TGTGCCAGCAGCCGCGGACCGGGGAGAGGGCGCAATGAGCAGTTCTTC. Residues: CASSRGPGRGRNEQFF. Filled out from reference TRBV7-6 and TRBJ2-1, the complete variable domain reads GAGVSQSPRYKVTKRGQDVALRCDPISGHVSLYWYRQALGQGPEFLTYFNYEAQQDKSGLPNDRFSAERPEGSISTLTIQRTEQRDSAMYRCASSRGPGRGRNEQFFGPGTRLTVL.

The chain employs TRBV7-6 and TRBJ2-1; 13 positions match TRBD2. CDR3 size: 15 residues. From germline, CDR1 is SGHVS and CDR2 FNYEAQ. V lost 1 base, J lost 10 bases, and 4 bases stayed unmatched. The CDR3 loop is CASSLELAGGREQFF. The CDR3 DNA is TGTGCCAGCAGCTTAGAACTAGCGGGGGGGCGGGAGCAGTTCTTC.

The CDR3 DNA reads TGTGCCAGCAGTTTCTCCGGACTAGCGGGGGGGAGGGATACGCAGTATTTT. It is translated as CASSFSGLAGGRDTQYF. The chain employs TRBV27 and TRBJ2-3; 15 positions match TRBD2. CDR1 and CDR2 from the germline V gene are MNHEY and SMNVEV (reference sequence). CDR3 length: 17 amino acids. The J segment lost 6 bases and the V segment lost 3 bases, leaving 7 bases of the junction unmatched.